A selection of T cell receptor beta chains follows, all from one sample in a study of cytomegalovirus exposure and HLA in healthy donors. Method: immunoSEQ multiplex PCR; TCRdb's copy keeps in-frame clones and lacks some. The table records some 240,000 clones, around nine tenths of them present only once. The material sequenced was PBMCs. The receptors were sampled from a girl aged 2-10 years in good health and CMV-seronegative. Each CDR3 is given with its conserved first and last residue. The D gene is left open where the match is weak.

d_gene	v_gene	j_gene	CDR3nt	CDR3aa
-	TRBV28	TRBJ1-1	TGTGCCAGCAGTCTAAAACGTTACACTGAAGCTTTCTTT	CASSLKRYTEAFF
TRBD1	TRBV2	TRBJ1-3	TGTGCCAGCAGTACAGGGGGCTCTGGAAACACCATATATTTT	CASSTGGSGNTIYF
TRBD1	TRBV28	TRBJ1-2	TGTGCCAGCAGTTTTACTGGGACAGCCTATGGCTACACCTTC	CASSFTGTAYGYTF
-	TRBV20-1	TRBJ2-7	TGCAGTGCCCCAAGGGGGTGGGAGCAGTACTTC	CSAPRGWEQYF
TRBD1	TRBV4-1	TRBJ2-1	TGCGCCAGCAGCCAACGGGACAGGGGGGACAATGAGCAGTTCTTC	CASSQRDRGDNEQFF
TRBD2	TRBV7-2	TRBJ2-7	TGTGCCAGCAGCCCCCAAGCGGGAGGGCTTGACGAGCAGTACTTC	CASSPQAGGLDEQYF
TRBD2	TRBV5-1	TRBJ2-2	TGCGCCAGCAGCTCTACTAGCGGGAGGGCCCCCGGGGAGCTGTTTTTT	CASSSTSGRAPGELFF
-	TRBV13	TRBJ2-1	TGTGCCAGCAGCTTAGGACTTACCCGGGAGCAGTTCTTC	CASSLGLTREQFF
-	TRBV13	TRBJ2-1	TGTGCCAGCAGCCCTCCGGAGGGTCGCAATGAGCAGTTCTTC	CASSPPEGRNEQFF
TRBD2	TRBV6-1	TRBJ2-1	TGTGCCAGCAGAAATAGCGGGGGGGCCTACAATGAGCAGTTCTTC	CASRNSGGAYNEQFF
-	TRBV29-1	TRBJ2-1	TGCAGCGTTCGGGGAGGACCCTACAATGAGCAGTTCTTC	CSVRGGPYNEQFF
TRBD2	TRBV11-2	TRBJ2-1	TGTGCCAGCAGCAGATACCGGGACTACACTGCGAATGAGCAGTTCTTC	CASSRYRDYTANEQFF
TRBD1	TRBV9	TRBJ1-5	TGTGCCAGCAGCGTAGACCAGGGGGATCAGCCCCAGCATTTT	CASSVDQGDQPQHF
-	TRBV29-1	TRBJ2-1	TGCAGCGTTCGGAATAGAGGGAATGAGCAGTTCTTC	CSVRNRGNEQFF
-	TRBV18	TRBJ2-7	TGTGCCAGCTCACCACCCCTAGCGCTCGAGCAGTACTTC	CASSPPLALEQYF
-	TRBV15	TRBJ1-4	TGTGCCACCAGCGGCAGGGGCGCAACTAATGAAAAACTGTTTTTT	CATSGRGATNEKLFF
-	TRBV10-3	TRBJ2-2	TGTGCCATCAGTGAATTTTTAAAGGGGGGGACCGGGGAGCTGTTTTTT	CAISEFLKGGTGELFF
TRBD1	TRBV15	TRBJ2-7	TGTGCCACCAGCAGAGAACAGGGGGCGGGCTACGAGCAGTACTTC	CATSREQGAGYEQYF
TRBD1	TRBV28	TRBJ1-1	TGTGCCAGCAGTTTAGGAACAGGGGCGACGAACACTGAAGCTTTCTTT	CASSLGTGATNTEAFF
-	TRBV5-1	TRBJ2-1	TGCGCCAGCAGCTTGGAGCCGGGGATCTTCTACAATGAGCAGTTCTTC	CASSLEPGIFYNEQFF
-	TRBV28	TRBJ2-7	TGTGCCAGCTTCGAAGGGACAAACTACGAGCAGTACTTC	CASFEGTNYEQYF